These T cell receptor beta chains were read from a single sample in a study of shared clonotypes between healthy human individuals. TCRdb keeps only in-frame clones here, not all; method: immunoSEQ multiplex PCR. Among around 1.6 million clones listed, approximately 98% were seen once. Sequences were obtained from naive CD4+ T cells sorted from blood. These receptors came from a man aged 25-40 years in good health. Each CDR3 is given with its conserved first and last residue. Each record gives: J gene, CDR3 length, V gene, D gene, CDR3 protein. A D gene is named only where the DNA matches it firmly.

J gene: TRBJ1-1; CDR3 length: 13; V gene: TRBV2; D gene: NA; CDR3 protein: CARSDRVNTEAFF
J gene: TRBJ1-1; CDR3 length: 14; V gene: TRBV28; D gene: NA; CDR3 protein: CASSLLGQRTEAFF
J gene: TRBJ2-1; CDR3 length: 16; V gene: TRBV11-2; D gene: TRBD1; CDR3 protein: CASSGLDRGDYNEQFF
J gene: TRBJ1-5; CDR3 length: 14; V gene: TRBV2; D gene: NA; CDR3 protein: CATQLDGFNQPQHF
J gene: TRBJ2-5; CDR3 length: 14; V gene: TRBV7-9; D gene: NA; CDR3 protein: CASSGGQYQETQYF
J gene: TRBJ1-4; CDR3 length: 13; V gene: TRBV29-1; D gene: NA; CDR3 protein: CSVLTTTNEKLFF
J gene: TRBJ2-3; CDR3 length: 14; V gene: TRBV5-1; D gene: NA; CDR3 protein: CASSLMQGTDTQYF
J gene: TRBJ2-7; CDR3 length: 15; V gene: TRBV28; D gene: TRBD1; CDR3 protein: CASSLIGTGILEQYF
J gene: TRBJ2-7; CDR3 length: 17; V gene: TRBV5-8; D gene: NA; CDR3 protein: CASSSSGAGTSSYEQYF
J gene: TRBJ1-4; CDR3 length: 16; V gene: TRBV5-1; D gene: NA; CDR3 protein: CASSSREFAGNEKLFF
J gene: TRBJ1-5; CDR3 length: 15; V gene: TRBV28; D gene: NA; CDR3 protein: CASSPTGLGNQPQHF
J gene: TRBJ2-5; CDR3 length: 15; V gene: TRBV5-4; D gene: TRBD2; CDR3 protein: CASSLALAGGETQYF
J gene: TRBJ2-3; CDR3 length: 16; V gene: TRBV5-1; D gene: TRBD2; CDR3 protein: CASSLIAGVFSDTQYF
J gene: TRBJ2-1; CDR3 length: 16; V gene: TRBV7-8; D gene: TRBD1; CDR3 protein: CASSLARDRAYNEQFF
J gene: TRBJ1-2; CDR3 length: 13; V gene: TRBV5-6; D gene: NA; CDR3 protein: CASSLGPADGYTF
J gene: TRBJ1-1; CDR3 length: 13; V gene: TRBV7-2; D gene: NA; CDR3 protein: CASGGRRNTEAFF
J gene: TRBJ2-7; CDR3 length: 16; V gene: TRBV5-1; D gene: TRBD2; CDR3 protein: CASSTAHGLAGDEQYF
J gene: TRBJ2-7; CDR3 length: 16; V gene: TRBV5-1; D gene: NA; CDR3 protein: CASSPTPQGTSYEQYF
J gene: TRBJ2-7; CDR3 length: 14; V gene: TRBV5-1; D gene: TRBD2; CDR3 protein: CASSPLAGKDEQYF
J gene: TRBJ2-5; CDR3 length: 14; V gene: TRBV5-1; D gene: NA; CDR3 protein: CASSPQRAQETQYF
J gene: TRBJ2-2; CDR3 length: 12; V gene: TRBV7-8; D gene: NA; CDR3 protein: CASSSSTGELFF
J gene: TRBJ2-3; CDR3 length: 14; V gene: TRBV12-5; D gene: NA; CDR3 protein: CASGLAGASDTQYF
J gene: TRBJ1-4; CDR3 length: 16; V gene: TRBV9; D gene: NA; CDR3 protein: CASSVGGTGPNEKLFF
J gene: TRBJ2-2; CDR3 length: 15; V gene: TRBV2; D gene: TRBD1; CDR3 protein: CASSEDPDRTGELFF
J gene: TRBJ1-5; CDR3 length: 16; V gene: TRBV9; D gene: NA; CDR3 protein: CASSVGPGRNNQPQHF
J gene: TRBJ2-7; CDR3 length: 12; V gene: TRBV28; D gene: NA; CDR3 protein: CASSLFTREQYF
J gene: TRBJ2-2; CDR3 length: 17; V gene: TRBV11-1; D gene: TRBD2; CDR3 protein: CASSLASGRENTGELFF
J gene: TRBJ2-1; CDR3 length: 15; V gene: TRBV11-2; D gene: NA; CDR3 protein: CASSPRGGSYNEQFF
J gene: TRBJ2-5; CDR3 length: 15; V gene: TRBV2; D gene: NA; CDR3 protein: CASTLGLAPGETQYF
J gene: TRBJ2-5; CDR3 length: 14; V gene: TRBV6-5; D gene: TRBD1; CDR3 protein: CASSNPGGTETQYF
J gene: TRBJ2-3; CDR3 length: 12; V gene: TRBV4-1; D gene: NA; CDR3 protein: CASSQVLDTQYF
J gene: TRBJ1-2; CDR3 length: 13; V gene: TRBV19; D gene: NA; CDR3 protein: CASTPPGLDGYTF
J gene: TRBJ1-2; CDR3 length: 14; V gene: TRBV28; D gene: TRBD1; CDR3 protein: CASSRDRGLRGYTF
J gene: TRBJ2-7; CDR3 length: 12; V gene: TRBV30; D gene: TRBD1; CDR3 protein: CAWRDRGYEQYF
J gene: TRBJ2-3; CDR3 length: 18; V gene: TRBV28; D gene: TRBD2; CDR3 protein: CASSSVPPGTSGSGAQYF
J gene: TRBJ2-2; CDR3 length: 15; V gene: TRBV2; D gene: TRBD1; CDR3 protein: CASRRQGTNTGELFF
J gene: TRBJ2-1; CDR3 length: 11; V gene: TRBV20-1; D gene: NA; CDR3 protein: CSAGRVNEQFF
J gene: TRBJ2-7; CDR3 length: 11; V gene: TRBV5-4; D gene: NA; CDR3 protein: CASSLKDEQYF
J gene: TRBJ2-2; CDR3 length: 13; V gene: TRBV7-2; D gene: NA; CDR3 protein: CASSLYLNGELFF
J gene: TRBJ2-5; CDR3 length: 16; V gene: TRBV10-2; D gene: NA; CDR3 protein: CASSEPRTPRLETQYF
J gene: TRBJ1-2; CDR3 length: 14; V gene: TRBV18; D gene: NA; CDR3 protein: CASSPRGMTEGYTF
J gene: TRBJ2-7; CDR3 length: 14; V gene: TRBV4-3; D gene: NA; CDR3 protein: CASSQDIRGGEQYF
J gene: TRBJ2-1; CDR3 length: 9; V gene: TRBV7-9; D gene: NA; CDR3 protein: CATRSEQFF
J gene: TRBJ2-5; CDR3 length: 14; V gene: TRBV19; D gene: TRBD1; CDR3 protein: CASSFSDRGGTQYF
J gene: TRBJ2-1; CDR3 length: 15; V gene: TRBV6-5; D gene: TRBD2; CDR3 protein: CASSGREHRLNEQFF
J gene: TRBJ2-1; CDR3 length: 15; V gene: TRBV10-3; D gene: NA; CDR3 protein: CAISVRENQYNEQFF
J gene: TRBJ1-2; CDR3 length: 13; V gene: TRBV9; D gene: TRBD1; CDR3 protein: CASSLQGANGYTF
J gene: TRBJ1-5; CDR3 length: 14; V gene: TRBV19; D gene: NA; CDR3 protein: CASSQIGSNQPQHF